Sequencing of this TCR beta chain was carried out in a study of shared clonotypes between healthy human individuals. Study-wide results and limits: With few donors, the genetic and exposure-history diversity represented was limited.

Comments on this clone: Its matching antigen is unknown.

Profiled with immunoSEQ multiplex PCR; TCRdb holds only in-frame clones, not every one. The sample lists some 2,400,000 clones; around 95% were seen once. This CDR3 is 16 amino acids long. Trimming took 2 bases from V and 5 from J; bases not matched to a gene: 3. Looked up from germline, CDR1 is SGHRS and CDR2 is YFSETQ. V usage is TRBV5-1 and J usage is TRBJ2-3; TRBD2 agrees at 15 bases. The clonotype was recovered from a man between 18 and 29 years old in good health. The sample was naive CD4+ T cells sorted from blood. Subset denoted: CD45RA+ positively selected. CDR3 amino acids: CASSFGLAGGQDTQYF. CDR3 sequence (DNA): TGCGCCAGCAGCTTCGGACTAGCGGGGGGGCAAGATACGCAGTATTTT.